Following are 2 T cell receptor beta chains from one sample sequenced in a study of vaccination effects on CD4 cells after COVID-19. Generated by immunoSEQ multiplex PCR, the TCRdb table keeps only in-frame clones and is missing some. This table has roughly 15,000 clones, over 65% appearing once. No antigen is known for these receptors. Expansion of antigen-specific CD4+ T cells with viral peptide pools was carried out by the ViraFEST assay before sequencing. With about ten days of culture completed, CD4+ T cells were isolated. This person's SARS-CoV-2 infection, confirmed by PCR, occurred between March and December 2020. All participants had two doses of either the BNT162b2 or mRNA-1273 vaccine. Sequencing used CD4+ T cells from PBMCs cultured with SARS-CoV-2 spike peptides, obtained after COVID-19 vaccination. These receptors were taken from a human donor who had a prior SARS-CoV-2 infection.

The chain uses TRBV4-1 and TRBJ2-3; 8 bases line up with TRBD2. Losses at the gene ends were 4 bases for V and 3 bases for J; bases not matched to a gene: 3. The CDR3 length is 14 residues. The germline V gene has CDR1 MGHRA and CDR2 YSYEKL. CDR3 sequence reads: CASSPAGVTDTQYF. For the CDR3, the DNA is TGCGCCAGCAGCCCAGCGGGGGTGACAGATACGCAGTATTTT.

V usage is TRBV11-3 and J usage is TRBJ1-2; possible D gene TRBD1, 6 bases. The germline V gene encodes CDR1 SGHNT and CDR2 YENEEA. This CDR3 has 17 amino acids. V was cut by 1 base and J by 2 bases, with 17 bases left in between. Here the CDR3 DNA reads TGTGCCAGCAGCTTAGCAACGCTTGGACAGAGCAACTATGGCTACACCTTC. It encodes CASSLATLGQSNYGYTF.